This T cell receptor beta chain appears in the sequencing data of a study of blood T cell repertoires in COVID-19. V lost 0 bases and J lost 4, with 9 bases in between. This CDR3 region has 14 residues. Germline CDR1 reads LGHNA; CDR2 reads YSLEER. Generated by immunoSEQ multiplex PCR, the TCRdb table keeps only in-frame clones and is missing some. The table records hundreds of thousands of clones, 85% to 90% of them present only once. The chain has TRBV4-3 and TRBJ2-5; D not certain. Sequencing input: peripheral blood. The source of this sequence is a man aged 55 to 70 who had recovered from COVID-19. This chain's CDR3 is CASSQEESLETQYF. The CDR3 DNA reads as TGCGCCAGCAGCCAAGAAGAGTCGCTAGAGACCCAGTACTTC.